This T cell receptor beta chain originates from a study of OX40 agonist ivuxolimab in advanced cancers. About the investigation overall: Ivuxolimab, which targeted the costimulatory receptor OX40 (CD134), was an agonistic, fully human IgG2 monoclonal antibody. Intravenous ivuxolimab was administered to patients every 2 weeks at six dose levels: 0.01, 0.1, 0.3, 1.5, 3 and 10 mg/kg. Among the 52 dose-escalation patients, approximately 20 had hepatocellular carcinoma, 15 or so melanoma, 9 renal cell carcinoma and 9 head and neck cancer. In the dose-escalation cohort, 70% to 85% of patients were male, and the mean age was around 60 years with a range of about 23 to 79. Prior anti-PD-1, anti-PD-L1 or anti-CTLA-4 therapy was permitted, and approximately 39% of dose-escalation patients had received checkpoint inhibitors. Partial responses occurred in three dose-escalation patients, of whom one had hepatocellular carcinoma and two had cutaneous melanoma. Peripheral TCRbeta sequencing was intended to test whether TCR sequence diversity was altered and clonal T-cell expansion was caused by ivuxolimab. The paper covers the monotherapy dose-escalation part of the phase I ivuxolimab trial, which included N of about 56 patients.

Genomic DNA was isolated from the sorted cells so that the TCRbeta CDR3 region could be sequenced. The immunoSEQ Assay was used for sequencing of TCRbeta CDR3 regions. In TCRdb, the immuneACCESS table is reduced to in-frame sequences with V and J assigned. These tables do not hold every clone; where another copy was compared, an unresolved V gene accounts for under half, and the others remain unexplained. This sample lists approximately 100,000 clones; about 83% were detected once. Of the sample, 0.45% to 0.55% is held by the ten largest clones. On this clone: Its recognized antigen is unknown. Per-nucleotide qualities are absent, and no much larger clonotype sits a single base away.

A distance of 9 bases separates the germline ends of V and J, which lose 0 bases and 6 bases respectively. From cysteine to phenylalanine, the CDR3 is 13 amino acids long. This entry keeps only the CDR3 DNA: 39 bases, framed from base 1. CDR1 SGDLS and CDR2 YYNGEE are derived from the germline V gene. Patients with a history of autoimmune disease or receiving systemic immunosuppression were excluded from the trial. Peripheral blood for TCR sequencing was collected from all dose cohorts at baseline, on cycle 4 day 1, and on cycle 7 day 1. Samples were obtained from an open-label, multicenter, first-in-human phase I dose-escalation trial of ivuxolimab. The trial enrolled adults with locally advanced or metastatic head and neck squamous cell, hepatocellular, melanoma or renal cell carcinoma. Before TCR sequencing, CD4+ T cells and CD8+ T cells from peripheral blood were sorted into separate populations.

The investigation overall reported the following: On average, CD8+ T cells showed more expanded clones than CD4+ T cells after ivuxolimab. The antigen specificity of the clonally expanded peripheral T cells was not determined. Clonal expansion of both CD4+ and CD8+ blood T cells was observed from baseline to week 6 at doses 0.1 to 3.0 mg/kg. In partial responders in the 0.1-3.0 mg/kg groups, normalized peripheral clonal expansion was found to be among the lowest, especially among CD8+ T cells. Low levels of normalized T-cell clonal expansion were also shown by some nonresponding patients.

The TCR originated in an adult with an advanced solid tumor such as melanoma, head and neck, liver or kidney cancer. Source: CD4+ or CD8+ T cells sorted from blood, taken in a trial of the OX40 agonist ivuxolimab. This sequence uses TRBV9 and TRBJ1-1, with a weak D call of TRBD1 (5 bases match). The CDR3 region: CASSVAGGAEAFF. The DNA sequence reads TGTGCCAGCAGCGTAGCTGGGGGGGCTGAAGCTTTCTTT.